Listed below are T cell receptor beta chains from one sample, sequenced in a study of blood T cells in healthy people across ages. One entry per CDR3 protein, called by TCRdb with MiXCR from the 5' RACE reads. Found here are about 1.5 million distinct CDR3 sequences, roughly two fifths of them singletons; the top ten hold under 5%. Sequencing was done on a sample of blood. The origin of the receptors is a woman between 18 and 29 years old in good health. The CDR3 runs from the conserved cysteine through the conserved F or W. The order of the fields is J gene, clone size, V gene, D gene, CDR3 protein, CDR3 DNA. D genes are given only for firm matches. Clone size is stated in some rows and not others, as once, few, many or a class when expanded.

TRBJ2-3	.	TRBV27	TRBD2	CASSRLLREGADTQYF	TGTGCCAGCAGCCGCCTCCTGCGGGAGGGCGCAGATACGCAGTATTTT
TRBJ2-1	few	TRBV20-1	.	CSARLGQGRNEQFF	TGCAGTGCTAGACTGGGCCAGGGAAGAAATGAGCAGTTCTTC
TRBJ1-1	once	TRBV2	.	CARPGHPNTEAFF	TGTGCCAGACCGGGACACCCGAACACTGAAGCTTTCTTT
TRBJ2-3	many	TRBV29-1	TRBD1	CSVPKTGTASTDTQYF	TGCAGCGTTCCGAAGACCGGGACAGCTAGCACAGATACGCAGTATTTT
TRBJ2-1	few	TRBV4-2	TRBD1	CASSQTEGQGIYNEQFF	TGTGCCAGCAGCCAAACTGAGGGACAGGGAATTTACAATGAGCAGTTCTTC
TRBJ2-7	.	TRBV7-2	TRBD2	CASSLMGGPYNEQYF	TGTGCCAGCAGCTTAATGGGAGGGCCGTACAATGAGCAGTACTTC
TRBJ1-1	few	TRBV6-2/TRBV6-3	.	CASSRGTFEAFF	TGTGCCAGCAGCCGAGGGACATTCGAAGCTTTCTTT
TRBJ1-5	few	TRBV9	.	CASSVGVGNSQPQHF	TGTGCCAGCAGCGTAGGAGTGGGGAATAGTCAGCCCCAGCATTTT
TRBJ1-4	few	TRBV5-1	.	CASSRVLPGEKLFF	TGCGCCAGCAGCCGGGTTTTGCCGGGAGAAAAACTGTTTTTT
TRBJ1-1	.	TRBV7-3	.	CASSTRRNTEAFF	TGTGCCAGCAGCACCCGACGAAACACTGAAGCTTTCTTT
TRBJ2-5	few	TRBV12-3/TRBV12-4	.	CASSRPPEHNEQYF	TGTGCCAGCAGTCGCCCCCCCGAGCATAATGAGCAGTACTTC
TRBJ2-1	once	TRBV20-1	.	CSAIPDSSYNEQFF	TGCAGTGCAATTCCGGACAGTTCCTACAATGAGCAGTTCTTC
TRBJ2-1	many	TRBV20-1	TRBD2	CSVRTAREINEQFF	TGCAGTGTGAGGACTGCGCGGGAGATCAATGAGCAGTTCTTC
TRBJ1-5	few	TRBV20-1	TRBD1	CSADSGTGGYYQPQHF	TGCAGTGCAGATTCCGGGACAGGGGGTTATTATCAGCCCCAGCATTTT
TRBJ1-4	.	TRBV20-1	.	CSARYQGGEKLFF	TGCAGTGCTCGATACCAGGGTGGTGAAAAACTGTTTTTT
TRBJ2-3	few	TRBV2	.	CASSATMSTDTQYF	TGTGCCAGCAGTGCGACTATGAGCACAGATACGCAGTATTTT
TRBJ2-3	.	TRBV6-2/TRBV6-3	TRBD1	CASRSFIRGPRTDTQYF	TGTGCCAGCAGATCATTTATCAGGGGGCCTCGCACAGATACGCAGTATTTT
TRBJ1-1	few	TRBV20-1	.	CSAIHRKNTEAFF	TGCAGTGCTATTCACAGGAAGAACACTGAAGCTTTCTTT
TRBJ2-1	.	TRBV12-3/TRBV12-4	.	CASSLAQGHNEQFF	TGTGCCAGCAGTTTGGCACAGGGCCACAATGAGCAGTTCTTC
TRBJ2-5	once	TRBV5-1	.	CASSLDISWGETQYF	TGCGCCAGCAGCTTGGACATCTCCTGGGGAGAGACCCAGTACTTC
TRBJ1-5	.	TRBV15	.	CATSREQISNQPQHF	TGTGCCACCAGCAGAGAACAGATTAGCAATCAGCCCCAGCATTTT
TRBJ1-1	few	TRBV7-2	.	CASSFTAGNTEAFF	TGTGCCAGCAGCTTCACGGCAGGGAACACTGAAGCTTTCTTT
TRBJ1-2	.	TRBV20-1	TRBD1	CSAERGGLYGYTF	TGCAGTGCCGAGAGAGGGGGCCTGTATGGCTACACCTTC
TRBJ2-1	.	TRBV25-1	.	CASKSDSSSYNEQFF	TGTGCCAGCAAATCGGACTCGAGCTCCTACAATGAGCAGTTCTTC
TRBJ2-3	.	TRBV7-9	.	CASSATSYLGGTDTQYF	TGTGCCAGCAGCGCAACATCATACCTTGGCGGCACAGATACGCAGTATTTT
TRBJ2-1	.	TRBV7-9	.	CASSLASSGGVQFF	TGTGCCAGCAGCTTAGCGAGTAGCGGAGGGGTGCAGTTCTTC
TRBJ2-5	few	TRBV29-1	TRBD2	CSLRAGGPLSETQYF	TGCAGCCTTAGAGCGGGAGGGCCCCTCAGCGAGACCCAGTACTTC
TRBJ2-7	few	TRBV5-6	.	CASSVEGWTRYEQYF	TGTGCCAGCAGCGTGGAGGGTTGGACAAGATACGAGCAGTACTTC
TRBJ2-7	few	TRBV6-1	TRBD1	CASSEFLQRTGAYEQYF	TGTGCCAGCAGTGAATTCTTGCAGAGGACAGGAGCCTACGAGCAGTACTTC
TRBJ1-4	.	TRBV9	TRBD1	CASSLRTGAAEKLFF	TGTGCCAGCAGCTTGCGGACAGGAGCCGCTGAAAAACTGTTTTTT
TRBJ2-7	.	TRBV6-2/TRBV6-3	TRBD1	CASSYGDRSSYEQYF	TGTGCCAGCAGTTACGGGGACAGATCCTCCTACGAGCAGTACTTC
TRBJ2-4	.	TRBV12-3/TRBV12-4	.	CASSPLPQGQNIQYF	TGTGCCAGCAGTCCCCTACCCCAGGGCCAAAACATTCAGTACTTC
TRBJ1-2	few	TRBV4-3	.	CASSQGVGYNYGYTF	TGCGCCAGCAGCCAAGGGGTCGGATACAACTATGGCTACACCTTC